These 26 T cell receptor beta chains came from one sample sequenced in a study of monozygotic twins with inflammatory bowel disease. TCRdb re-called the 5' RACE reads; every CDR3 protein appears as one record, without DNA. The sample includes 140,000 to 150,000 distinct CDR3 sequences. Specimen: blood. The receptors come from a human donor with ulcerative colitis or Crohn's disease, or a healthy co-twin of an affected twin (not recorded which).

V gene TRBV6-5 combines with J gene TRBJ1-1; no DNA is available, so the TRBD1 call from TCRdb remains unchecked. Germline CDR1 MNHEY, CDR2 SVGAGI. The CDR3 spans 16 residues. CDR3 protein: CASSYSGTGVGTEAFF.

The chain has TRBV20-1 and TRBJ2-7; TCRdb reports TRBD2, a call that lacks DNA to check it against. There are 15 residues in the CDR3. Germline values: CDR1 DFQATT, CDR2 SNEGSKA (reference sequence). CDR3 amino acids: CSAPEASGKSYEQYF.

The chain has TRBV20-1 and TRBJ2-3; the TRBD1 assignment by TCRdb is unverifiable without DNA. The CDR3 covers 16 residues. The germline gives CDR1 DFQATT, CDR2 SNEGSKA (reference sequence). The CDR3 loop reads CSAPRGRGGYTDTQYF.

The genes are TRBV5-5 and TRBJ1-5; the TCRdb D gene call, TRBD1, has no DNA to confirm it. This CDR3 region has 15 residues. CDR1 is SGHKS, CDR2 YYEKEE, per germline (reference sequence). CDR3 protein: CASSFRGQGLQPQHF.

CDR3 protein: CASSWGGSNEQFF. The chain uses TRBV5-4 and TRBJ2-1; with no DNA, the TCRdb D assignment of TRBD1 cannot be verified. Germline-derived CDR1 and CDR2 are SGHNT and YYREEE (reference sequence). This CDR3 spans 13 amino acids.

The J gene is TRBJ2-5, the V gene TRBV10-3; TCRdb gives TRBD1 as the D gene, but with no DNA this cannot be confirmed. The CDR3 is 16 residues long. Germline V lookup: CDR1 ENHRY, CDR2 SYGVKD. CDR3 sequence reads: CAISDSGQGGQETQYF.

This chain links TRBV20-1 with TRBJ2-2. CDR1 and CDR2 from the germline V gene are DFQATT and SNEGSKA (reference sequence). The length of the CDR3 is 13 residues. CDR3 residues: CSASAANTGELFF.

The gene calls are TRBV7-2 and TRBJ2-3. From germline, CDR1 is SGHTA and CDR2 FQGNSA. The CDR3 runs 15 residues. The CDR3 here is CASSLAVLMADTQYF.

The chain has TRBV14 and TRBJ2-2; TCRdb's assignment of TRBD1 cannot be checked, as there is no DNA. Germline V CDR1 and CDR2: SGHDN, FVKESK. The CDR3 loop spans 17 amino acids. This CDR3 reads CASSPPPRGQGAGELFF.

V usage is TRBV20-1 and J usage is TRBJ2-7. This CDR3 is built from 14 residues. Germline values: CDR1 DFQATT, CDR2 SNEGSKA (reference sequence). The CDR3 here is CSAGRPGSSYEQYF.

The V gene is TRBV27, the J gene TRBJ2-6; the D gene TCRdb calls, TRBD1, cannot be checked with no DNA. The V gene's germline CDR1 is MNHEY and CDR2 SMNVEV (reference sequence). The CDR3 length is 15 residues. Here the CDR3 reads CASGDRDSGANVLTF.

The chain couples TRBV12-3 or TRBV12-4 to TRBJ2-2; TCRdb's assignment of TRBD1 cannot be checked, as there is no DNA. There are 16 residues in the CDR3. The CDR3 loop is CASSSAGTGYTGELFF.

This rearrangement joins TRBV5-1 to TRBJ1-1. There are 16 residues in the CDR3. Per the germline V gene, CDR1 is SGHRS and CDR2 is YFSETQ. CDR3 sequence: CASSLGAPELNTEAFF.

The rearrangement joins TRBV7-3 to TRBJ2-2; checking the TCRdb D call of TRBD2 is not possible without DNA. This CDR3 spans 18 amino acids. Germline V gene sequence: CDR1 SGHTA, CDR2 FQGTGA. CDR3 protein: CASSLGLGTSGSTGELFF.

The chain employs TRBV20-1 and TRBJ2-1; TCRdb outputs TRBD2, but without DNA this stays unchecked. Germline lookup yields CDR1 DFQATT and CDR2 SNEGSKA (reference sequence). The CDR3 length is 14 residues. CDR3 sequence reads: CSARDRAGRYEQFF.

This rearrangement joins TRBV7-6 to TRBJ1-6; TCRdb names TRBD1, which stays unverified in the absence of DNA. The germline V gene has CDR1 SGHVS and CDR2 FNYEAQ. This CDR3 contains 15 residues. The CDR3 is CASSLEGGSNSPLHF.

The chain employs TRBV24-1 and TRBJ2-3; TCRdb calls TRBD2, which cannot be checked without DNA. The CDR3 is 13 amino acids. CDR1 KGHDR and CDR2 SFDVKD come from the germline V gene. This CDR3 is CATESGIADTQYF.

This CDR3 is CASQAINNEQFF. The V and J genes are TRBV2 and TRBJ2-1. The CDR3 covers 12 residues. CDR1 is SNHLY and CDR2 is FYNNEI in the germline V gene.

J is TRBJ2-3 and V is TRBV10-3; TCRdb proposes TRBD1, but this gene call is untestable without DNA. Germline assignment: CDR1 ENHRY and CDR2 SYGVKD. The CDR3 covers 15 residues. The CDR3 loop is CAISEGQPSTDTQYF.

The rearrangement links TRBV7-2 to TRBJ2-7; TCRdb picks TRBD2, but there is no DNA to check that call. Germline-derived CDR1 and CDR2 are SGHTA and FQGNSA. The CDR3 loop spans 16 amino acids. The CDR3 reads CASSLDLGGVGYEQYF.

The V call is TRBV4-3, the J call TRBJ2-3; with no DNA, the TCRdb D assignment of TRBD2 cannot be verified. The germline V gene encodes CDR1 LGHNA and CDR2 YSLEER. The CDR3 is 19 amino acids. CDR3 sequence: CASSQDLGTSGRSTDTQYF.

The chain employs TRBV6-1 and TRBJ2-2; the D call from TCRdb, TRBD1, cannot be confirmed without DNA. CDR3 size: 15 residues. Germline V lookup: CDR1 MNHNS, CDR2 SASEGT. CDR3 amino acids: CASRTGGANTGELFF.

This chain connects TRBV7-3 to TRBJ1-2; TCRdb returns TRBD1, unconfirmable since there is no DNA. CDR3 length: 14 amino acids. Per the germline V gene, CDR1 is SGHTA and CDR2 is FQGTGA. The CDR3: CASSTGTGGYGYTF.

V gene TRBV7-9 combines with J gene TRBJ2-3. Germline V CDR1 and CDR2: SEHNR, FQNEAQ (reference sequence). The CDR3 covers 16 residues. The CDR3 here is CASSIGLAGGTDTQYF. The full variable domain, rest sourced from reference TRBV7-9 and TRBJ2-3, is DTGVSQNPRHKITKRGQNVTFRCDPISEHNRLYWYRQTLGQGPEFLTYFQNEAQLEKSRLLSDRFSAERPKGSFSTLEIQRTEQGDSAMYLCASSIGLAGGTDTQYFGPGTRLTVL.

The chain uses TRBV6-1 and TRBJ2-6; TCRdb returns TRBD1, unconfirmable since there is no DNA. CDR3 size: 16 residues. CDR1 and CDR2 (germline): MNHNS, SASEGT. The CDR3 sequence is CASSPQALPGANVLTF.

J is TRBJ1-2 and V is TRBV27. The length of the CDR3 is 14 residues. The V gene's germline CDR1 is MNHEY and CDR2 SMNVEV (reference sequence). The CDR3 sequence is CASSLSPYDGGYTF.